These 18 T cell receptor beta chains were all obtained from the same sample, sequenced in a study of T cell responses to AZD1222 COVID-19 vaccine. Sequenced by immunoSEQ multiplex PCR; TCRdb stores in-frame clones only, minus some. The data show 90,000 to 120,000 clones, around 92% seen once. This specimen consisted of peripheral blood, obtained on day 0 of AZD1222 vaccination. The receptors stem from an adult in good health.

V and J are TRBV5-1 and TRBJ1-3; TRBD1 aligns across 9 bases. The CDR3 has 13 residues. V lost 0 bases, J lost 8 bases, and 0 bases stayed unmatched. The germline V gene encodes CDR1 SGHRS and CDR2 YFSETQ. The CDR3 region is CASSLDRGHTIYF. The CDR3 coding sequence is TGCGCCAGCAGCTTGGACAGGGGGCACACCATATATTTT.

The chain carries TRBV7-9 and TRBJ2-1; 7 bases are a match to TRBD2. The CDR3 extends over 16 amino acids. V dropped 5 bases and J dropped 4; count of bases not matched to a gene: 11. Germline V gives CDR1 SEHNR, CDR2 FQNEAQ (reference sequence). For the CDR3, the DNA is TGTGCCAGCAGCCAACGTGGCGGGAGATCATACAATGAGCAGTTCTTC. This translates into CASSQRGGRSYNEQFF.

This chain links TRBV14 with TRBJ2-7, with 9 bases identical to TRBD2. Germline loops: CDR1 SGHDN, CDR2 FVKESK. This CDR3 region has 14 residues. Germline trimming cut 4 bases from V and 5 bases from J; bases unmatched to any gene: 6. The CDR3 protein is CASSRLAGLDEQYF. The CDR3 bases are TGTGCCAGCAGCCGGCTAGCGGGACTCGACGAGCAGTACTTC.

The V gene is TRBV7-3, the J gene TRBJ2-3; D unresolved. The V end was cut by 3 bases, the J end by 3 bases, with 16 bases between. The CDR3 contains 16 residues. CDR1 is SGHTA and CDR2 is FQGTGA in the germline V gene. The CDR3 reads CASSLSVGPLTDTQYF. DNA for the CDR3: TGTGCCAGCAGCTTGTCTGTCGGGCCCCTGACAGATACGCAGTATTTT.

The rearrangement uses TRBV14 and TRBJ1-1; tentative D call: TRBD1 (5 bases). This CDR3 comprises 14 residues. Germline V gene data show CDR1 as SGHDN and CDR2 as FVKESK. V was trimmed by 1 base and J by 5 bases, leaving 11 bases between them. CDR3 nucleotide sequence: TGTGCCAGCAGCCAAGTGCTGGGGGGTACTGAAGCTTTCTTT. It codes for CASSQVLGGTEAFF.

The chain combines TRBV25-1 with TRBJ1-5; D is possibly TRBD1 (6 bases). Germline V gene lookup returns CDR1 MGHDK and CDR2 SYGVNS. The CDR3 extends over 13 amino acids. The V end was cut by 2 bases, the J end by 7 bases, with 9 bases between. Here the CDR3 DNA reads TGTGCCAGCAGTGAACAGGGGTTCCAGCCCCAGCATTTT. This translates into CASSEQGFQPQHF.

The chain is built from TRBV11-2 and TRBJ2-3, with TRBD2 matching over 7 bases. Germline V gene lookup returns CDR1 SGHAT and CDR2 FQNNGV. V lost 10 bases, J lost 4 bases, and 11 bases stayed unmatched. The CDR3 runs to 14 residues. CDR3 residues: CATRERLAADTQYF. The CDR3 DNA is TGTGCCACTAGGGAGCGACTAGCAGCAGATACGCAGTATTTT.

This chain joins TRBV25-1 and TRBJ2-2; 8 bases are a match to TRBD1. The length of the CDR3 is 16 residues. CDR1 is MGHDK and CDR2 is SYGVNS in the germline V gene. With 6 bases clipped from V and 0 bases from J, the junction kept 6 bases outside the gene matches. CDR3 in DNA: TGTGCCAGCAGGAAAGGACAGGGTCCGAACACCGGGGAGCTGTTTTTT. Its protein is CASRKGQGPNTGELFF. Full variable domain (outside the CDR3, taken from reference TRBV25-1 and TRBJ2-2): EADIYQTPRYLVIGTGKKITLECSQTMGHDKMYWYQQDPGMELHLIHYSYGVNSTEKGDLSSESTVSRIRTEHFPLTLESARPSHTSQYLCASRKGQGPNTGELFFGEGSRLTVL.

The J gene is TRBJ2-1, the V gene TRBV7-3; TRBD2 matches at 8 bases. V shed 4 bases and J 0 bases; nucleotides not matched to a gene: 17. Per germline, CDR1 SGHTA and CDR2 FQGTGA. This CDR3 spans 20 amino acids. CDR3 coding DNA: TGTGCCAGCAGCTCCTATAGTACTAGCGGCCTCCGGGCCTCCTACAATGAGCAGTTCTTC. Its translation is CASSSYSTSGLRASYNEQFF.

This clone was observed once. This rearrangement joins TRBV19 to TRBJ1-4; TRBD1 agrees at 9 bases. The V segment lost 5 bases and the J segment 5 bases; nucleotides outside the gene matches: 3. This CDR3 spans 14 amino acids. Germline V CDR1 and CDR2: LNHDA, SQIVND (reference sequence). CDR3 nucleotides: TGTGCCAGTAGTGAACAGGGGGCAAATGAAAAACTGTTTTTT. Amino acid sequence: CASSEQGANEKLFF.

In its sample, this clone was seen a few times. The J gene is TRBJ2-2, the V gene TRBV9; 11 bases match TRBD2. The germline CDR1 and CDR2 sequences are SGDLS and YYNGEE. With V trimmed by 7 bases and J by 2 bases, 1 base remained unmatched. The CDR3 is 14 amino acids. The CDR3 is CASGTSGNTGELFF. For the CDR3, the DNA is TGTGCCAGCGGGACTAGCGGCAACACCGGGGAGCTGTTTTTT.

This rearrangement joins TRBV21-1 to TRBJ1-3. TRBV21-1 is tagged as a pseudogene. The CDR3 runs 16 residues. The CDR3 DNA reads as TGTGCCAGCAGCCTCAGGCGGCACTCCTCTGGAAACACCATATATTTT. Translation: CASSLRRHSSGNTIYF.

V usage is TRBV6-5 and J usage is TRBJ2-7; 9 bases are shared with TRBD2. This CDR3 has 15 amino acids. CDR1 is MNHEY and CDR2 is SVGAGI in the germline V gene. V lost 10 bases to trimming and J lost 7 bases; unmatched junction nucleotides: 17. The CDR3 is CATSPGTSRVREQYF. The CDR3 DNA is TGTGCCACGAGCCCCGGGACTAGCAGGGTGAGGGAGCAGTACTTC.

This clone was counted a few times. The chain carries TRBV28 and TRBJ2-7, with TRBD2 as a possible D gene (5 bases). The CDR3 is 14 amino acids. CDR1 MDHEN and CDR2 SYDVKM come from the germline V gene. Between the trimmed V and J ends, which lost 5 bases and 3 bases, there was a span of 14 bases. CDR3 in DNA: TGTGCCAGCAGTCATCTAGCTAAGGACTACGAGCAGTACTTC. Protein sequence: CASSHLAKDYEQYF.

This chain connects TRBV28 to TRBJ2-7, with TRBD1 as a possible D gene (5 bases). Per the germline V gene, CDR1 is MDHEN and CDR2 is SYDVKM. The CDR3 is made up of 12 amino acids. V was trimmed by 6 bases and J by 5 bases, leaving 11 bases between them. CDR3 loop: CASRSQGNEQYF. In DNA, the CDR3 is TGTGCCAGCAGGAGCCAGGGAAACGAGCAGTACTTC.

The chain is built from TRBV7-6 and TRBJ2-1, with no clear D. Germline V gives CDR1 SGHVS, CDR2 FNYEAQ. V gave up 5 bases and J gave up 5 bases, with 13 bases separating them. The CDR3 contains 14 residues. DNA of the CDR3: TGTGCCAGCAGCCCACGCCAGCAGGACAATGAGCAGTTCTTC. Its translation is CASSPRQQDNEQFF.

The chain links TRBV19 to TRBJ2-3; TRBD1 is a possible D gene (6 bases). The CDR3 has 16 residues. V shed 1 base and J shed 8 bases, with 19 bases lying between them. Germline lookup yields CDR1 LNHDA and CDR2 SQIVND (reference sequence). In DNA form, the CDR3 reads TGTGCCAGTAGTATAGGCACAGGGACATTGACTGGTACGCAGTATTTT. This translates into CASSIGTGTLTGTQYF.

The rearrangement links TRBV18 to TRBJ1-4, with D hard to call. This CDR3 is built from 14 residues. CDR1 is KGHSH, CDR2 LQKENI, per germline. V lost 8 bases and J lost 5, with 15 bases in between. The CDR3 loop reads CASEQAGPNEKLFF. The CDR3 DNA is TGTGCCAGCGAGCAGGCAGGACCAAATGAAAAACTGTTTTTT.